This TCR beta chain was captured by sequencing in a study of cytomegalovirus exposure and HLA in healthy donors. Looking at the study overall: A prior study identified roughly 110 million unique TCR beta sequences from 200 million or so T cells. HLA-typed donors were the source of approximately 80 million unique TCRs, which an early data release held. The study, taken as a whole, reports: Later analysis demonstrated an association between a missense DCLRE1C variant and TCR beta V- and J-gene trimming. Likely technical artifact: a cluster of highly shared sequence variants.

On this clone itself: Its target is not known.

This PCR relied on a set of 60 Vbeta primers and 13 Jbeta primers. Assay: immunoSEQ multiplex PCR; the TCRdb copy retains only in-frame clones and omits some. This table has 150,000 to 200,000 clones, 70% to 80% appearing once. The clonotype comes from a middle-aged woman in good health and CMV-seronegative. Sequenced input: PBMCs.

In DNA form, the CDR3 reads TGTGCCAGTAGTGGCGGGGGAGGGAATGAGCAGTTCTTC. It yields the protein CASSGGGGNEQFF. V is TRBV19 and J is TRBJ2-1; TRBD2 agrees at 7 bases. Germline V lookup: CDR1 LNHDA, CDR2 SQIVND (reference sequence). V lost 5 bases, J lost 7 bases, and 5 bases stayed unmatched. The length of the CDR3 is 13 residues.